This section outlines one T cell receptor (beta chain) sequence together with its context. Its antigen remains unidentified. Sequencing was performed with immunoSEQ multiplex PCR; in TCRdb, only in-frame clones are kept and a portion is missing. Of under 95,000 clones in the sample, 88% were seen once. The data originate from a study of T cell responses to AZD1222 COVID-19 vaccine. Overall study results and limits: The number of AZD1222 recipients seropositive at baseline was only 6 or 7. Receipt of two AZD1222 doses was followed by a rise in Spike-specific TCR breadth and depth.

V lost 11 bases and J lost 0, with 10 bases in between. The CDR3 consists of 12 residues. Germline V gives CDR1 MNHEY, CDR2 SVGAGI. The receptor comes from an adult who received the AZD1222 COVID-19 vaccine. The sequencing here drew on peripheral blood, taken 28 days after the second AZD1222 dose. The chain recombines TRBV6-5 with TRBJ1-2; D may be TRBD1 (5 bases). Here the CDR3 DNA reads TGTGCCGGAGACAGTTCTAACTATGGCTACACCTTC. As protein: CAGDSSNYGYTF.